A single sample gave rise to the 29 T cell receptor beta chains below, sequenced in a study of identical twins. Each CDR3 protein gets one entry after TCRdb re-called the 5' RACE reads with MiXCR. The sample lists under 250,000 distinct CDR3 sequences; under 10% were seen once. The data also belong to a second study, concerning yellow fever vaccine responses in identical twins.

The sequenced sample was memory (CD45RO+) T cells sorted from blood. The source of these receptors is a woman younger than 35 in good health.

This clonotype has just a few counts. The V and J genes are TRBV6-1 and TRBJ1-2; 7 nucleotides match TRBD1. Looked up from germline, CDR1 is MNHNS and CDR2 is SASEGT. CDR3 length: 17 residues. With V trimmed by 8 bases and J by 0 bases, 15 bases remained unmatched. Here the CDR3 reads CASRPGTAKPSNYGYTF. In DNA form, the CDR3 reads TGTGCCAGCCGACCCGGGACAGCGAAACCTTCTAACTATGGCTACACCTTC.

This clonotype was seen repeatedly, ten times or more. CDR3 DNA: TGTGCCAGCAGCTTACAGGAAGGTGAAGCTTTCTTT. This translates into CASSLQEGEAFF. This chain connects TRBV11-3 to TRBJ1-1; D call uncertain. CDR3 size: 12 residues. In germline, CDR1 is SGHNT, CDR2 YENEEA. Trimming took off 2 bases at V and 7 bases at J, with 8 bases between the two ends.

The chain has TRBV18 and TRBJ2-7; 10 nucleotides agree with TRBD1. The J segment lost 5 bases and the V segment lost 3 bases, leaving 13 bases of the junction unmatched. This CDR3 has 17 amino acids. CDR1 is KGHSH, CDR2 LQKENI, per germline. The CDR3 region is CASSPPRLTGGSHEQYF. The CDR3 nucleotides read TGTGCCAGCTCACCGCCGAGGTTGACAGGGGGCAGCCACGAGCAGTACTTC.

The chain has TRBV15 and TRBJ1-6; the D is unclear. Germline V gene lookup returns CDR1 LNHNV and CDR2 YYDKDF (reference sequence). The CDR3 is 16 amino acids. V lost 0 bases, J lost 7 bases, and 13 bases lay in between. The CDR3 spells CATSRDPAATNSPLHF. The DNA of the CDR3 is TGTGCCACCAGCAGAGATCCTGCAGCAACAAATTCACCCCTCCACTTT.

This clonotype was seen only a few times. The chain employs TRBV10-3 and TRBJ2-2; maybe TRBD1 (5 bases). This CDR3 is built from 15 residues. CDR1 is ENHRY and CDR2 is SYGVKD in the germline V gene. V lost 6 bases and J lost 3, with 14 bases in between. The CDR3 loop reads CAIRDDRRDTGELFF. In nucleotides, the CDR3 is TGTGCCATCAGAGACGACAGACGCGACACCGGGGAGCTGTTTTTT.

This chain connects TRBV25-1 to TRBJ2-3; 7 bases agree with TRBD2. Germline values: CDR1 MGHDK, CDR2 SYGVNS. Germline trimming cut 11 bases from V and 2 bases from J; bases unmatched to any gene: 7. The CDR3 consists of 13 residues. The CDR3 region is CAVSRGDTDTQYF. For the CDR3, the DNA is TGTGCCGTATCTCGGGGGGACACAGATACGCAGTATTTT. Full variable domain (rest looked up from reference TRBV25-1 and TRBJ2-3): EADIYQTPRYLVIGTGKKITLECSQTMGHDKMYWYQQDPGMELHLIHYSYGVNSTEKGDLSSESTVSRIRTEHFPLTLESARPSHTSQYLCAVSRGDTDTQYFGPGTRLTVL.

This clonotype was seen at least ten times. V and J are TRBV9 and TRBJ1-1, with D unclear. From germline, CDR1 is SGDLS and CDR2 YYNGEE. Trimming took 2 bases from V and 0 from J, leaving 8 bases between them. This CDR3 is built from 14 residues. This CDR3 reads CASSVMGMNTEAFF. The CDR3 DNA sequence: TGTGCCAGCAGCGTGATGGGTATGAACACTGAAGCTTTCTTT.

Many counts were recorded for this clonotype. This chain uses TRBV29-1 with TRBJ2-5; D remains unclear. Between the trimmed V and J ends, which lost 4 bases and 5 bases, there was a span of 8 bases. Germline CDR1 is SQVTM and CDR2 is ANQGSEA. This CDR3 has 11 amino acids. DNA of the CDR3: TGCAGCGTTGCTTCAGCGGAGACCCAGTACTTC. The encoded protein is CSVASAETQYF. Looking up the rest from reference TRBV29-1 and TRBJ2-5 gives the full variable domain: SAVISQKPSRDICQRGTSLTIQCQVDSQVTMMFWYRQQPGQSLTLIATANQGSEATYESGFVIDKFPISRPNLTFSTLTVSNMSPEDSSIYLCSVASAETQYFGPGTRLLVL.

This clonotype was counted many times. The J gene is TRBJ2-7, the V gene TRBV9, with 13 bases aligning to TRBD2. The CDR3 spans 17 residues. The germline V gene encodes CDR1 SGDLS and CDR2 YYNGEE. J was trimmed by 3 bases and V by 7 bases; bases with no gene match: 13. DNA for the CDR3: TGTGCCAGCTCCACCGGGACTAGCGGGAAGGGTCGCTACGAGCAGTACTTC. Protein: CASSTGTSGKGRYEQYF.

The sample holds many counts of this clonotype. The V and J genes are TRBV29-1 and TRBJ2-1, with D perhaps given as TRBD1 or TRBD2 (6 bases each). CDR3 length: 14 residues. V was clipped by 7 bases and J by 7 bases, with 20 bases between them. Per germline, CDR1 SQVTM and CDR2 ANQGSEA. In nucleotides, the CDR3 is TGCAGCGCTGGGATCCCGGGGGCCGGGAATGAGCAGTTCTTC. Residues: CSAGIPGAGNEQFF.

This chain uses TRBV5-1 with TRBJ2-3; D call uncertain. The V gene's germline CDR1 is SGHRS and CDR2 YFSETQ. The CDR3 has 17 amino acids. V was pared by 0 bases and J by 0 bases, with 14 bases between. This CDR3 is CASSLEGRQSSTDTQYF. DNA of the CDR3: TGCGCCAGCAGCTTGGAAGGTCGACAATCCAGCACAGATACGCAGTATTTT.

This clonotype came up a few times. The chain has TRBV2 and TRBJ1-5; D is unresolved. Germline assignment: CDR1 SNHLY and CDR2 FYNNEI. Trimming took off 3 bases at V and 1 base at J, with 7 bases between the two ends. The CDR3 is 14 residues long. CDR3: CASSDVDSNQPQHF. DNA of the CDR3: TGTGCCAGCAGTGATGTAGACAGCAATCAGCCCCAGCATTTT.

This clonotype was counted only a few times. V and J are TRBV27 and TRBJ2-7, with TRBD1 matching 9 bases. In germline, CDR1 is MNHEY, CDR2 SMNVEV (reference sequence). CDR3 length: 15 amino acids. The V gene end was trimmed by 4 bases and the J gene end by 4 bases; junction bases not matched to a gene: 8. Here the CDR3 DNA reads TGTGCCAGCAGTTCGCGACCGGGACAGGGATACGAGCAGTACTTC. Translated: CASSSRPGQGYEQYF.

This clonotype was counted at least ten times. The chain combines TRBV29-1 with TRBJ2-1; 9 nucleotides align to TRBD2. The CDR3 runs 13 residues. Germline values: CDR1 SQVTM, CDR2 ANQGSEA. V lost 7 bases, J lost 4 bases, and 5 bases stayed unmatched. For the CDR3, the DNA is TGCAGCGCCACTAGCGGGCGGTACAATGAGCAGTTCTTC. It translates to CSATSGRYNEQFF.

The gene calls are TRBV20-1 and TRBJ1-1, with TRBD1 matching over 7 bases. The germline CDR1 and CDR2 sequences are DFQATT and SNEGSKA (reference sequence). The CDR3 is 12 residues long. Here the CDR3 DNA reads TGCGGGTACAGGGGCGGGGACACTGAAGCTTTCTTT. Translating gives CGYRGGDTEAFF.

This clonotype was counted only a few times. The chain uses TRBV10-3 and TRBJ2-3; 15 bases fit TRBD2. The V gene's germline CDR1 is ENHRY and CDR2 SYGVKD. The trim removed 5 bases at V and 2 bases at J, leaving 14 bases unmatched. CDR3 length equals 20 residues. The CDR3 DNA reads as TGTGCCATCAGTTATCCTTCGGGACTAGCGGGGGGACCCAACACAGATACGCAGTATTTT. Encoded protein: CAISYPSGLAGGPNTDTQYF.

The chain employs TRBV18 and TRBJ2-2; D tentatively reads TRBD1 or TRBD2 (5 bases each). Trimming took off 8 bases at V and 4 bases at J, with 20 bases between the two ends. Germline V gene data show CDR1 as KGHSH and CDR2 as LQKENI. The CDR3 runs to 16 residues. Here the CDR3 DNA reads TGTGCCAGCCCCCTCTTAGGAAGTGGGGGCACCGGGGAGCTGTTTTTT. Translation gives CASPLLGSGGTGELFF. Supplemented by reference TRBV18 and TRBJ2-2, the full variable domain reads NAGVMQNPRHLVRRRGQEARLRCSPMKGHSHVYWYRQLPEEGLKFMVYLQKENIIDESGMPKERFSAEFPKEGPSILRIQQVVRGDSAAYFCASPLLGSGGTGELFFGEGSRLTVL.

The chain joins TRBV30 to TRBJ1-4; 8 bases match TRBD1. V lost 0 bases to trimming and J lost 8 bases; unmatched junction nucleotides: 8. CDR1 is GTSNPN and CDR2 is SVGIG in the germline V gene (reference sequence). CDR3 length equals 15 residues. The CDR3 DNA follows: TGTGCCTGGAGTGTAGCGGGCAGGGGGCACGAAAAACTGTTTTTT. It codes for CAWSVAGRGHEKLFF.

In this sample, this clonotype turned up a few times. CDR3 region: CASSLLGAVEGETQYF. The CDR3 DNA reads as TGTGCCAGCAGCTTGTTGGGGGCGGTAGAGGGAGAGACCCAGTACTTC. The chain has TRBV6-1 and TRBJ2-5; D might be TRBD1 (6 bases). Trimming took 6 bases from V and 4 from J, leaving 21 bases between them. Germline loops: CDR1 MNHNS, CDR2 SASEGT. There are 16 residues in the CDR3.

The chain couples TRBV29-1 to TRBJ2-7; 7 bases are a match to TRBD2. Germline V gene sequence: CDR1 SQVTM, CDR2 ANQGSEA. The CDR3 sequence is 13 residues long. V dropped 7 bases and J dropped 2; count of bases not matched to a gene: 8. The CDR3 DNA follows: TGCAGCGCCGTGTGGGGGGGTGCCTACGAGCAGTACTTC. The encoded protein is CSAVWGGAYEQYF.

This clonotype appeared a single time. A much larger clone lies one base from this, so it may be a read error. The chain carries TRBV3-1 and TRBJ1-1; 10 bases are a match to TRBD1. This CDR3 comprises 17 residues. Per germline, CDR1 LGHDT and CDR2 YNNKEL (reference sequence). CDR3 bases: TGTGCCAGCAGCCAAGTATTAGGACAGGGGGTGAACACTGAAGCTCTCTTT. Its protein product is CASSQVLGQGVNTEALF.

In its sample, this clonotype was seen many times. This chain links TRBV12-3 or TRBV12-4 with TRBJ2-3, with D tentatively TRBD2 (6 bases). The CDR3 is 17 residues long. V lost 7 bases and J lost 0, with 20 bases in between. CDR3 bases: TGTGCCAGCATCCAGGGACTCGACTACCCTAGCACAGATACGCAGTATTTT. Its protein product is CASIQGLDYPSTDTQYF.

This clonotype was observed many times. The chain carries TRBV4-3 and TRBJ2-3; TRBD2 might be the D (5 bases). Germline assignment: CDR1 LGHNA and CDR2 YSLEER. With 0 bases removed from V and 2 bases from J, the gap between germline ends came to 12 bases. The CDR3 runs to 16 residues. CDR3 residues: CASSQDIGVVTDTQYF. CDR3 in DNA: TGCGCCAGCAGCCAAGACATCGGGGTTGTCACAGATACGCAGTATTTT.

The V call is TRBV7-2, the J call TRBJ2-7; D uncertain. The germline V and J ends were trimmed by 7 bases and 5 bases, with 12 bases remaining between them. Germline values: CDR1 SGHTA, CDR2 FQGNSA. CDR3 length: 12 residues. DNA of the CDR3: TGTGCCAGCAAGACGGGTCCCAACGAGCAGTACTTC. Residues: CASKTGPNEQYF.

This clonotype has ten or more counts. The chain links TRBV25-1 to TRBJ2-5; the match to TRBD2 covers 9 bases. Unmatched junction bases numbered 14, after V lost 2 bases and J lost 7 bases. The CDR3 consists of 17 residues. CDR1 is MGHDK and CDR2 is SYGVNS in the germline V gene. The CDR3: CASSEPLRREGLGTQYF. DNA for the CDR3: TGTGCCAGCAGTGAACCCCTCAGGCGGGAGGGGTTAGGGACCCAGTACTTC.

The table lists this clonotype with many counts. The V and J genes are TRBV11-2 and TRBJ2-1, with a possible D match to TRBD2 (5 bases). The CDR3 totals 13 residues. V lost 7 bases, J lost 6 bases, and 13 bases lay in between. Germline assignment: CDR1 SGHAT and CDR2 FQNNGV. CDR3: CASTPPGINEQFF. Here the CDR3 DNA reads TGTGCCAGCACCCCCCCCGGGATCAATGAGCAGTTCTTC.

This clonotype was picked up many times. The V gene is TRBV29-1, the J gene TRBJ2-3; D is perhaps TRBD1 (6 bases). V dropped 7 bases and J dropped 2 bases, with 13 bases sitting between them. Germline V gives CDR1 SQVTM, CDR2 ANQGSEA. This CDR3 comprises 13 residues. CDR3 sequence reads: CSGLGADTDTQYF. CDR3 DNA: TGCAGCGGGTTGGGGGCCGACACAGATACGCAGTATTTT.

This chain links TRBV2 with TRBJ1-4, with D possibly matching TRBD1 (5 bases). Germline V gene sequence: CDR1 SNHLY, CDR2 FYNNEI. The V end lost 0 bases, the J end lost 3 bases, and 8 bases lay between the germline ends. This CDR3 is built from 15 residues. CDR3 loop: CASSEAGVSNEKLFF. The CDR3 region has the DNA TGTGCCAGCAGTGAAGCGGGGGTTTCTAATGAAAAACTGTTTTTT. The whole variable domain, filled in from reference TRBV2 and TRBJ1-4, reads EPEVTQTPSHQVTQMGQEVILRCVPISNHLYFYWYRQILGQKVEFLVSFYNNEISEKSEIFDDQFSVERPDGSNFTLKIRSTKLEDSAMYFCASSEAGVSNEKLFFGSGTQLSVL.

The V and J genes are TRBV4-3 and TRBJ2-5, with TRBD1 matching 10 bases. V shed 3 bases, J shed 4 bases, and the junction held 8 bases outside the gene matches. This CDR3 spans 16 amino acids. CDR1 LGHNA and CDR2 YSLEER come from the germline V gene. Here the CDR3 reads CASSHKTGGGGETQYF. CDR3 bases: TGCGCCAGCAGCCACAAGACAGGGGGCGGCGGAGAGACCCAGTACTTC.